Below, 23 T cell receptor beta chains from the same sample are listed, as sequenced in a study of blood T cell repertoires in COVID-19. Profiled with immunoSEQ multiplex PCR; TCRdb holds only in-frame clones, not every one. The table lists roughly 250,000 clones, about 90% of them singletons, with under 6.5% in the top ten. Sample: PBMCs or T cells enriched from blood (not recorded which). The receptors stem from a woman in her 30s with acute COVID-19.

CDR3 sequence reads: CASSARLAGHNEQFF. The CDR3 nucleotides read TGTGCCAGCAGCGCCCGACTAGCGGGACACAATGAGCAGTTCTTC. J is TRBJ2-1 and V is TRBV7-2; 11 bases align to TRBD2. Losses at the gene ends were 5 bases for V and 5 bases for J; bases not matched to a gene: 5. CDR1 and CDR2 from the germline V gene are SGHTA and FQGNSA. The CDR3 length is 15 residues.

This sequence joins TRBV1 and TRBJ1-5; TRBD1, the table's D call, was not compared with the DNA. TRBV1 is listed as a pseudogene. The CDR3 has 15 amino acids. The CDR3 DNA sequence: TGCACCAGCAGCCGACCGGGACAGAGCAATCAGCCCCAGCATTTT. This gives the protein CTSSRPGQSNQPQHF.

The chain is built from TRBV18 and TRBJ1-6, with unresolved D. The length of the CDR3 is 13 residues. The germline V gene has CDR1 KGHSH and CDR2 LQKENI. Deletions cut 5 bases from V and 8 bases from J, with 10 bases between. The CDR3 here is CASSGSGDSPLHF. CDR3 nucleotides: TGTGCCAGCTCAGGATCTGGAGATTCACCCCTCCACTTT.

As for this clone: At one end the junction does not follow the germline gene, possibly because of a read error. V is TRBV6-5 and J is TRBJ1-5, with 8 bases matching TRBD1. The CDR3 totals 15 residues. The V gene's germline CDR1 is MNHEY and CDR2 SVGAGI. The CDR3 DNA is TGTGCCAGCAGTAGACAGGGGAATAGCATTCAGCCCCAGCATTTT. Encoded protein: CASSRQGNSIQPQHF.

The rearrangement joins TRBV12-5 to TRBJ2-7, with TRBD1 identical over 10 bases. J lost 5 bases, V lost 0 bases, and 13 bases had no gene match. CDR1 is LGHNT and CDR2 is FRNRAP in the germline V gene. CDR3 size: 18 residues. The CDR3 here is CASGLVNSGQGNLDEQYF. The CDR3 nucleotides read TGTGCTAGTGGTTTGGTAAATTCGGGACAGGGGAATCTGGACGAGCAGTACTTC.

The J gene is TRBJ2-5, the V gene TRBV12-3 or TRBV12-4; possibly TRBD1 for D (6 bases). The ends were cut back, 6 bases at V and 2 bases at J, with 10 bases in the middle. The CDR3 covers 13 residues. The CDR3 region has the DNA TGTGCCAGCAGCAGGGGTCGGCAAGAGACCCAGTACTTC. Protein product: CASSRGRQETQYF.

A word on this clone: The DNA is left out, because the CDR3 cannot be placed on it with certainty; the CDR3 is given as TCRdb lists it. The chain employs TRBV21-1 and TRBJ2-5; the table's D call TRBD2 went unverified against the DNA. TRBV21-1 is a pseudogene locus. Termini included, the CDR3 measures 23 amino acids. CDR3 sequence: CASSKVGDGTSLYLTPLRETQYF.

The chain links TRBV19 to TRBJ1-1; tentatively, D is TRBD1 (5 bases). The CDR3 loop spans 13 amino acids. The V end was cut by 4 bases, the J end by 5 bases, with 11 bases between. Germline lookup yields CDR1 LNHDA and CDR2 SQIVND (reference sequence). DNA of the CDR3: TGTGCCAGTAGTAAGGGGCAGAGGACTGAAGCTTTCTTT. Translation: CASSKGQRTEAFF.

This clone was detected once. This chain joins TRBV19 and TRBJ2-7; D perhaps matches TRBD2 (6 bases). The germline V gene has CDR1 LNHDA and CDR2 SQIVND (reference sequence). This CDR3 has 16 residues. V dropped 0 bases and J dropped 2 bases, with 14 bases sitting between them. Here the CDR3 reads CASSIDRAGYPYEQYF. CDR3 nucleotide sequence: TGTGCCAGTAGTATAGATCGGGCGGGATACCCCTACGAGCAGTACTTC.

The rearrangement joins TRBV9 to TRBJ1-2; 7 bases map to TRBD1. There are 15 residues in the CDR3. The V and J ends lost 4 bases and 5 bases, in that order; junction bases with no gene match: 11. Germline CDR1 and CDR2: SGDLS and YYNGEE. The CDR3 protein is CASSYFGDRRYGYTF. The DNA for the CDR3 is TGTGCCAGCAGCTATTTTGGGGACAGAAGGTATGGCTACACCTTC.

This rearrangement joins TRBV21-1 to TRBJ2-5; TRBD2, as called in the table, went unchecked against the DNA. TRBV21-1 is described as a pseudogene. CDR3 size: 13 residues. CDR3 nucleotides: TGTGCCAGCACCGCCGGTAGTGTGGAGACCCAGTACTTC. Encoded protein: CASTAGSVETQYF.

V is TRBV11-2 and J is TRBJ2-5; TRBD2 agrees at 7 bases. With 1 base clipped from V and 5 bases from J, the junction kept 10 bases outside the gene matches. This CDR3 region has 16 residues. Germline CDR1 SGHAT, CDR2 FQNNGV. CDR3 protein: CASSLGSRGVWETQYF. CDR3 bases: TGTGCCAGCAGCTTAGGAAGTCGGGGGGTTTGGGAGACCCAGTACTTC.

CDR3 nucleotides: TGTGCCAGCAGTTCCTTACAGGGACGCGGCACTGAAGCTTTCTTT. It codes for CASSSLQGRGTEAFF. The chain recombines TRBV6-2 or TRBV6-3 with TRBJ1-1, with D possibly being TRBD1 (6 bases). The V and J ends lost 4 bases and 4 bases respectively, with 16 bases between them. The CDR3 spans 15 residues. From germline, CDR1 is MNHEY and CDR2 SVGEGT.

The CDR3 region is CASSVVRLAGTDTQYF. The DNA of the CDR3 is TGTGCCAGCAGCGTAGTGCGGCTAGCGGGCACAGATACGCAGTATTTT. The J gene is TRBJ2-3, the V gene TRBV9, with 7 bases matching TRBD2. Per germline, CDR1 SGDLS and CDR2 YYNGEE. V was clipped by 0 bases and J by 1 base; unmatched bases: 5. The CDR3 is 16 residues long.

The rearrangement links TRBV19 to TRBJ1-1; tentative D call: TRBD1 (6 bases). The CDR3 runs to 14 residues. Germline CDR1 reads LNHDA; CDR2 reads SQIVND (reference sequence). V was clipped by 7 bases and J by 2 bases, with 14 bases between them. The CDR3 DNA is TGTGCCAGTACCCTCCAGACAGGTAACACTGAAGCTTTCTTT. Translating it yields CASTLQTGNTEAFF.

J is TRBJ2-7 and V is TRBV9; weak D call: TRBD2 (5 bases). V was pared by 5 bases and J by 2 bases, with 17 bases between. The CDR3 covers 15 residues. CDR1 SGDLS and CDR2 YYNGEE come from the germline V gene. The CDR3, as DNA: TGTGCCAGCAGTCATTCTGGGCCCGGGACCTACGAGCAGTACTTC. It yields the protein CASSHSGPGTYEQYF.

This clone has only a few counts. The chain combines TRBV5-1 with TRBJ1-5; 7 bases match TRBD1. Germline-derived CDR1 and CDR2 are SGHRS and YFSETQ. After removal of 4 bases from V and 2 bases from J, the junction contained 3 bases not matched to a gene. The CDR3 extends over 14 amino acids. CDR3: CASSDGTGNQPQHF. The CDR3 DNA follows: TGCGCCAGCAGCGACGGGACAGGCAATCAGCCCCAGCATTTT.

This clone was detected a few times. V and J are TRBV19 and TRBJ1-3; perhaps TRBD1 as D (6 bases). Germline V gene data show CDR1 as LNHDA and CDR2 as SQIVND (reference sequence). V was pared by 5 bases and J by 0 bases, with 14 bases between. This CDR3 is built from 16 residues. CDR3 in DNA: TGTGCCAGTAGTTCACCGGGACATATCTCTGGAAACACCATATATTTT. The encoded protein is CASSSPGHISGNTIYF.

The chain recombines TRBV6-5 with TRBJ2-3; TRBD2 agrees at 9 bases. The V gene end was trimmed by 7 bases and the J gene end by 2 bases; junction bases not matched to a gene: 7. Germline loops: CDR1 MNHEY, CDR2 SVGAGI. The CDR3 is 15 residues long. The CDR3 protein is CASKSSGTYTDTQYF. Here the CDR3 DNA reads TGTGCCAGCAAATCTAGCGGGACTTACACAGATACGCAGTATTTT.

The chain combines TRBV2 with TRBJ1-4; TRBD1 matches 10 bases. The V segment lost 4 bases and the J segment 7 bases; nucleotides outside the gene matches: 6. Germline lookup yields CDR1 SNHLY and CDR2 FYNNEI. The CDR3 extends over 15 amino acids. CDR3 bases: TGTGCCAGCAGTGTTAGACAGGGGGCATCTGAAAAACTGTTTTTT. This gives the protein CASSVRQGASEKLFF.

The sample holds a few counts of this clone. The rearrangement uses TRBV15 and TRBJ1-4; 7 bases fit TRBD1. Per germline, CDR1 LNHNV and CDR2 YYDKDF (reference sequence). J lost 7 bases, V lost 2 bases, and 4 bases had no gene match. The CDR3 is 14 residues long. The DNA of the CDR3 is TGTGCCACCAGCAGACCTGACAGGGCTGAAAAACTGTTTTTT. This translates into CATSRPDRAEKLFF.

The chain has TRBV5-1 and TRBJ2-2; the D gene is possibly TRBD1 (5 bases). Per germline, CDR1 SGHRS and CDR2 YFSETQ. Deletions cut 1 base from V and 6 bases from J, with 10 bases between. CDR3 length equals 14 residues. The CDR3 is CASSLLQAAGELFF. As DNA, the CDR3 is TGCGCCAGCAGCTTGTTACAGGCGGCCGGGGAGCTGTTTTTT. The full variable domain, with the rest looked up from reference TRBV5-1 and TRBJ2-2, is KAGVTQTPRYLIKTRGQQVTLSCSPISGHRSVSWYQQTPGQGLQFLFEYFSETQRNKGNFPGRFSGRQFSNSRSEMNVSTLELGDSALYLCASSLLQAAGELFFGEGSRLTVL.

The count of this clone is one. The J gene is TRBJ2-5, the V gene TRBV5-1; 9 bases fit TRBD2. CDR3 length: 15 amino acids. Germline assignment: CDR1 SGHRS and CDR2 YFSETQ. Unmatched junction bases numbered 5, after V lost 0 bases and J lost 5 bases. In DNA, the CDR3 is TGCGCCAGCAGCTTGGATGCGGGGGGGCAGGAGACCCAGTACTTC. As protein: CASSLDAGGQETQYF.